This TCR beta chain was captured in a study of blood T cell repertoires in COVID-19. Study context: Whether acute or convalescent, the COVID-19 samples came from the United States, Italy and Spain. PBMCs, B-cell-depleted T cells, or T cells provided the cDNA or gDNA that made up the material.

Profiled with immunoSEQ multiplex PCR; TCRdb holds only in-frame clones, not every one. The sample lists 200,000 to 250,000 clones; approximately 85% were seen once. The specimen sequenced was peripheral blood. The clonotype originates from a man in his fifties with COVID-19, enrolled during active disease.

The DNA of the CDR3 is TGTGCCAGCAGCTTAGACCCTAGCGGGGGGGAGCTGTTTTTT. This gives the protein CASSLDPSGGELFF. The chain employs TRBV7-2 and TRBJ2-2, with 8 nucleotides matching TRBD2. The CDR3 loop spans 14 amino acids. Looked up from germline, CDR1 is SGHTA and CDR2 is FQGNSA. V gave up 1 base and J gave up 8 bases; unmatched junction bases: 3.